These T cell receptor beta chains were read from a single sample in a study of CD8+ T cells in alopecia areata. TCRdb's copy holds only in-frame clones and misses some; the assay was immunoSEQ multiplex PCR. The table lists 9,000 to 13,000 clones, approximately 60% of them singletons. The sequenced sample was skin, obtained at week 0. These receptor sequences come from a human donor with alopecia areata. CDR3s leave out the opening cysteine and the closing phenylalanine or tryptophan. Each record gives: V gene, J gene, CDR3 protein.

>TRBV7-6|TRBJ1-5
ASSFGAQPQH
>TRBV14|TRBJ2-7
ASSLWDRVYEQY
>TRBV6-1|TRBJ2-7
ASKAGNYEQY
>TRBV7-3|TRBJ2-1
ASSHGPNEQF
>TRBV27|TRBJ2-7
ASSSSTGGSYEQY
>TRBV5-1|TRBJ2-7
ASSPGTSGSTYEQY
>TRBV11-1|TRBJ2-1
ASSPGLAGVKEQF
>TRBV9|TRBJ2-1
ASSVRGGLAEQF
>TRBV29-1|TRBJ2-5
SVGGWETQY
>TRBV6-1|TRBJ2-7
ASSSTKTGAYEQY
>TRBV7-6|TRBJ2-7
ASSFNWEGEAYEQY
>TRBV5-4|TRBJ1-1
ASSLGYRGVNTEAF
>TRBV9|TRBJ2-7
ASSKGSGSYEQY
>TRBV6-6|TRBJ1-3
ASIGAGGNTIY
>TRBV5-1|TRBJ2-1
ASSGARTSVSGEQF
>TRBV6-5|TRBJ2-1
ASSPHDRNNEQF
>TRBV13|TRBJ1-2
ASSFAAVGYT
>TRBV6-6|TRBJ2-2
ASSYYTSRNTGELF
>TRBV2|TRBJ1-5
ASTREDGNQPQH
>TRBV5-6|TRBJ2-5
ASSMRTGLAGLDY
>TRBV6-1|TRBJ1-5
ASSDWVGYNNQPQH
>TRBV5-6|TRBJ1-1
ASSLRPGRVGTEAF
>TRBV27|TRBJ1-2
ASSSLDRPYGYT
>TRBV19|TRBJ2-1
ASSIGTSGRGSNEQF
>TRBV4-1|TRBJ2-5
ASSQVGPWTQETQY
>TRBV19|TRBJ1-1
ASSINGWGGNTEAF
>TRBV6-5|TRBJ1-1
ASSYSGGGEAF
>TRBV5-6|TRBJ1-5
ASSGIGEGPQH
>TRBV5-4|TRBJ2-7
ASRNGQGPYEQY
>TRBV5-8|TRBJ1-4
ASSLGPGQGAEKLF
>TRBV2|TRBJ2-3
ASSPRLAGDFTDTQY
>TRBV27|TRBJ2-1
ASSLVASANNEQF
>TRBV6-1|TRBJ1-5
ASSRRQGNQPQH
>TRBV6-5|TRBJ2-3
ASSSAGTSTDTQY
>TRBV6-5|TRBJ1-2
ASSSSGTGNHGYT
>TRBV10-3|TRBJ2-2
AIKHRDRDSGELF
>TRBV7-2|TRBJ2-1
ASSLRGAGGLNEQF
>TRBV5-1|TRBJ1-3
ASSLDLAGNTIY
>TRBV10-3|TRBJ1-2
AISESEGVYGYT
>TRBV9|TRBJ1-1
ASSVGTENTEAF
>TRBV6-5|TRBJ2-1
ASILPGQVYNEQF
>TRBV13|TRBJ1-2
ASSRSGRNYGYT